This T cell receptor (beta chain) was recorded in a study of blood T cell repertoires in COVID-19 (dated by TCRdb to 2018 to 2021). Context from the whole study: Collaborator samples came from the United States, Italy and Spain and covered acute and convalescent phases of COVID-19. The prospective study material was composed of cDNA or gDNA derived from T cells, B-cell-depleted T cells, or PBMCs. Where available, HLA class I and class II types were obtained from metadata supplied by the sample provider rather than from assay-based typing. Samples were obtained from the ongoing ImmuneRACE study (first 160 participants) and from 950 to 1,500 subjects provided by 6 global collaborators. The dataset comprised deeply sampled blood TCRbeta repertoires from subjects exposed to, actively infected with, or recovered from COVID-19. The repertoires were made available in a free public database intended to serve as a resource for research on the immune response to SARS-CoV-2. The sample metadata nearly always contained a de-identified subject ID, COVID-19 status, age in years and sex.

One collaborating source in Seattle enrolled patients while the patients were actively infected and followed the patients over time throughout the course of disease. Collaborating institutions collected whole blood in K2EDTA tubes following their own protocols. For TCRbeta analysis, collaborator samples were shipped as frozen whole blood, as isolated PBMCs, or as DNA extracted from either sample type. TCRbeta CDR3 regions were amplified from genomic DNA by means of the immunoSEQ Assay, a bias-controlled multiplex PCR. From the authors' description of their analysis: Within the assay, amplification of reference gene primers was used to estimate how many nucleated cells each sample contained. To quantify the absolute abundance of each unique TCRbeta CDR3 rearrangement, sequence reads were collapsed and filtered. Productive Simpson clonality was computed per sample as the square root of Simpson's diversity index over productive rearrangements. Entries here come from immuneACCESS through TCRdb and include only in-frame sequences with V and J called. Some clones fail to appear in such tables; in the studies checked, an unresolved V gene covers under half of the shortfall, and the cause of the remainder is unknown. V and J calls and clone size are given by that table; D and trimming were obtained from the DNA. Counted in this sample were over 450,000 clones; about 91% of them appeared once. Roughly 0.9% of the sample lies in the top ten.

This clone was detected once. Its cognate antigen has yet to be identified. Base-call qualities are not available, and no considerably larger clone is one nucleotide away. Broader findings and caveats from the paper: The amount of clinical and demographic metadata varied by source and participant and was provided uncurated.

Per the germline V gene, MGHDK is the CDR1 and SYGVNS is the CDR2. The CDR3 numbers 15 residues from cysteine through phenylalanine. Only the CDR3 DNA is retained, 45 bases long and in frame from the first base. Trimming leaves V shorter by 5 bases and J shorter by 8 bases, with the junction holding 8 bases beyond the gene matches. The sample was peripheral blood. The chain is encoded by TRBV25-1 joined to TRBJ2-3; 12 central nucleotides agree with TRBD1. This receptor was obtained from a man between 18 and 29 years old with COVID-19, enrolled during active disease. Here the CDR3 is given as CASSPGQGAGGTQYF. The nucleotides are TGTGCCAGCAGTCCGGGACAGGGGGCAGGTGGTACGCAGTATTTT. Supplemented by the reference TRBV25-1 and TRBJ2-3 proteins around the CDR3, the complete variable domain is EADIYQTPRYLVIGTGKKITLECSQTMGHDKMYWYQQDPGMELHLIHYSYGVNSTEKGDLSSESTVSRIRTEHFPLTLESARPSHTSQYLCASSPGQGAGGTQYFGPGTRLTVL.